This T cell receptor beta chain was sequenced during a study of cytomegalovirus exposure and HLA in healthy donors. Study at large: Approximately 180 million T cells yielded roughly 100 million unique TCR beta sequences, as an earlier analysis found. Findings and limits, study-wide: Most subjects had HLA-A and HLA-B alleles reportedly predicted accurately by TCR beta sequences. Some V segments (TRBV6-2 and TRBV6-3 among them) were excluded as indistinguishable.

PCR employed 60 Vbeta and 13 Jbeta primers. The table came from immunoSEQ multiplex PCR; TCRdb's copy has only in-frame clones and leaves some out. Of about 150,000 clones detected, around 80% appear once; the ten largest clones hold more than 6%. The V end was cut by 0 bases, the J end by 5 bases, with 16 bases between. The CDR3 contains 16 residues. The germline gives CDR1 SQVTM, CDR2 ANQGSEA. Of note for this clone: Its specificity is unknown.

This TCR derives from a woman aged 40 to 50 in good health and CMV-seropositive. Sequencing used PBMCs. This sequence joins TRBV29-1 and TRBJ2-2, with D unresolved. CDR3 protein: CSVEENSRSQTGELFF. CDR3 coding DNA: TGCAGCGTTGAAGAAAACAGTCGGTCTCAGACCGGGGAGCTGTTTTTT.